The text below deals with one TCR beta chain. The antigen is not known. The data derive from a study of cytomegalovirus exposure and HLA in healthy donors. Study-wide points: In a later analysis, CMV-associated beta chains were mostly HLA-associated, it appeared. A later analysis showed TCR association rates differing by HLA locus, peaking at DRB1 and lowest at HLA-C. Later on, an analysis tied 15,000 to 20,000 TCR beta sequences to HLA alleles at 0.05 false discovery rate. As a later analysis showed, a missense DCLRE1C variant was linked to trimming of TCR beta V- and J-genes.

CDR3 length equals 13 residues. V dropped 5 bases and J dropped 1 base, with 6 bases sitting between them. Germline V gene data show CDR1 as SGHTA and CDR2 as FQGTGA. 13 Jbeta primers and 60 Vbeta primers were used for the PCR. Using immunoSEQ multiplex PCR, the repertoire was profiled, and TCRdb retains in-frame clones only, with some absent. Of 120,000 to 150,000 clones listed, approximately 80% are singletons. The sequence was collected from a male donor in good health and CMV-seronegative. This chain connects TRBV7-3 to TRBJ1-5; the D gene is possibly TRBD1 (5 bases). The sample taken for sequencing was PBMCs. The CDR3, as DNA: TGTGCCAGCAGCCAGGGAAGCAATCAGCCCCAGCATTTT. Its protein product is CASSQGSNQPQHF.